The 20 T cell receptor beta chains below were found in one sample sequenced in a study of blood T cell repertoires in COVID-19. Clones were sequenced by immunoSEQ multiplex PCR, and TCRdb holds only the in-frame ones, with some missing. The profile covers 170,000 or so clones, with 75% to 90% appearing a single time and under 10% taken by the ten largest. The sample was peripheral blood. These receptors were obtained from a woman in her seventies with COVID-19, enrolled during active disease.

The chain carries TRBV25-1 and TRBJ1-3, with D hard to call. The CDR3 runs 11 residues. From germline, CDR1 is MGHDK and CDR2 SYGVNS. Trimming removed 4 bases at V and 4 bases at J, with 2 bases between. Written as DNA, the CDR3 is TGTGCCAGCAGTGCAGGAAACACCATATATTTT. Protein sequence: CASSAGNTIYF.

V and J are TRBV28 and TRBJ1-5; D is uncertain. There are 13 residues in the CDR3. Germline lookup yields CDR1 MDHEN and CDR2 SYDVKM. Trimming took 1 base from V and 5 from J, leaving 6 bases between them. For the CDR3, the DNA is TGTGCCAGCAGTTTATTGAGGGATCAGCCCCAGCATTTT. Its translation: CASSLLRDQPQHF.

The chain recombines TRBV28 with TRBJ1-5; D uncertain. The germline gives CDR1 MDHEN, CDR2 SYDVKM. The CDR3 loop spans 15 amino acids. Between the trimmed V and J ends, which lost 6 bases and 1 base, there was a span of 13 bases. CDR3 nucleotide sequence: TGTGCCAGCAGACTCGCGGCGGGAAGCAATCAGCCCCAGCATTTT. Residues: CASRLAAGSNQPQHF. Full variable domain (rest looked up from reference TRBV28 and TRBJ1-5): DVKVTQSSRYLVKRTGEKVFLECVQDMDHENMFWYRQDPGLGLRLIYFSYDVKMKEKGDIPEGYSVSREKKERFSLILESASTNQTSMYLCASRLAAGSNQPQHFGDGTRLSIL.

The chain links TRBV28 to TRBJ2-1; tentative D call: TRBD1 (5 bases). The germline V and J ends were trimmed by 3 bases and 15 bases, with 15 bases remaining between them. Per germline, CDR1 MDHEN and CDR2 SYDVKM. CDR3 length: 12 amino acids. The CDR3 coding sequence is TGTGCCAGCAGTTTGGAGCAGGGCAATCGGTTCTTC. Amino acid sequence: CASSLEQGNRFF.

V is TRBV5-5 and J is TRBJ1-5; perhaps TRBD1 as D (5 bases). V was trimmed by 7 bases and J by 6 bases, leaving 26 bases between them. There are 17 residues in the CDR3. Germline CDR1 SGHKS, CDR2 YYEKEE (reference sequence). Here the CDR3 DNA reads TGTGCCAGCCAGGCGGGGGGAAACGATCTCATCGTTCAGCCCCAGCATTTT. This encodes CASQAGGNDLIVQPQHF.

This clone has only a few counts. The CDR3 DNA follows: TGTGCCAGCAGCTCCGGAGGGAGGGCTAACTATGGCTACACCTTC. The encoded protein is CASSSGGRANYGYTF. This rearrangement joins TRBV5-4 to TRBJ1-2, with no clear D. The CDR3 is 15 amino acids. Germline V gene data show CDR1 as SGHNT and CDR2 as YYREEE (reference sequence). Trimming left V 3 bases short and J 0 bases short, with 12 bases between.

The V call is TRBV19, the J call TRBJ1-2; 7 bases are shared with TRBD1. V was clipped by 8 bases and J by 5 bases; unmatched bases: 14. The germline CDR1 and CDR2 sequences are LNHDA and SQIVND (reference sequence). CDR3 length: 15 residues. The CDR3 here is CASLSSTGLGYGYTF. As DNA, the CDR3 is TGTGCCAGTCTTTCCTCGACAGGGCTGGGGTATGGCTACACCTTC.

This clone has a single count. This chain uses TRBV14 with TRBJ1-1, with D unclear. This CDR3 comprises 13 residues. The germline gives CDR1 SGHDN, CDR2 FVKESK. Between the trimmed V and J ends, which lost 2 bases and 0 bases, there was a span of 4 bases. The CDR3 here is CASSQNMNTEAFF. CDR3 nucleotides: TGTGCCAGCAGCCAAAACATGAACACTGAAGCTTTCTTT. Based on the CDR3 plus reference TRBV14 and TRBJ1-1, the full variable domain is EAGVTQFPSHSVIEKGQTVTLRCDPISGHDNLYWYRRVMGKEIKFLLHFVKESKQDESGMPNNRFLAERTGGTYSTLKVQPAELEDSGVYFCASSQNMNTEAFFGQGTRLTVV.

The chain is built from TRBV29-1 and TRBJ1-5, with 8 bases identical to TRBD1. The trim removed 6 bases at V and 7 bases at J, leaving 8 bases unmatched. Germline-derived CDR1 and CDR2 are SQVTM and ANQGSEA. There are 13 residues in the CDR3. CDR3 residues: CSVSDREDQPQHF. The CDR3 DNA sequence: TGCAGCGTATCGGACAGGGAGGACCAGCCCCAGCATTTT.

The chain combines TRBV27 with TRBJ2-7, with 10 positions matching TRBD2. Germline CDR1 is MNHEY and CDR2 is SMNVEV (reference sequence). Trimming took 4 bases from V and 7 from J; bases not matched to a gene: 7. The CDR3 totals 14 residues. CDR3 in amino acids: CASSSIPTSGEQYF. CDR3 nucleotide sequence: TGTGCCAGCAGTTCAATCCCGACTAGCGGGGAGCAGTACTTC.

V and J are TRBV7-2 and TRBJ2-1, with D perhaps matching TRBD2 (5 bases). The CDR3 runs 15 residues. In germline, CDR1 is SGHTA, CDR2 FQGNSA. The V end was cut by 9 bases, the J end by 7 bases, with 22 bases between. In DNA form, the CDR3 reads TGTGCCAGGGAGGCCAGTGGGGTGGTGAGGAATGAGCAGTTCTTC. Amino acid sequence: CAREASGVVRNEQFF. The variable domain in full, with the rest retrieved from reference TRBV7-2 and TRBJ2-1, is GAGVSQSPSNKVTEKGKDVELRCDPISGHTALYWYRQSLGQGLEFLIYFQGNSAPDKSGLPSDRFSAERTGGSVSTLTIQRTQQEDSAVYLCAREASGVVRNEQFFGPGTRLTVL.

This clone was observed a single time. This rearrangement joins TRBV27 to TRBJ2-7; the match to TRBD1 covers 9 bases. Germline V lookup: CDR1 MNHEY, CDR2 SMNVEV (reference sequence). The trim removed 5 bases at V and 4 bases at J, leaving 9 bases unmatched. The CDR3 consists of 15 residues. CDR3 loop: CASSLDRTGAYEQYF. CDR3 nucleotide sequence: TGTGCCAGCAGTCTTGACCGGACAGGGGCTTACGAGCAGTACTTC.

The chain uses TRBV15 and TRBJ1-3, with D perhaps matching TRBD1 (6 bases). The V end lost 2 bases, the J end lost 3 bases, and 14 bases lay between the germline ends. Looked up from germline, CDR1 is LNHNV and CDR2 is YYDKDF (reference sequence). The CDR3 has 16 residues. Written as DNA, the CDR3 is TGTGCCACCAGCAGAATAGGGGACAACCTTGGAAACACCATATATTTT. This gives the protein CATSRIGDNLGNTIYF.

In its sample, this clone was seen once. This chain joins TRBV28 and TRBJ2-3, with 8 nucleotides matching TRBD2. Germline CDR1 and CDR2: MDHEN and SYDVKM. The CDR3 spans 15 residues. The V and J ends lost 5 bases and 0 bases, in that order; junction bases with no gene match: 4. In DNA, the CDR3 is TGTGCCAGCAGTCCAACTAGCGGTAGCACAGATACGCAGTATTTT. Its protein product is CASSPTSGSTDTQYF. The whole variable domain, filled in from reference TRBV28 and TRBJ2-3, reads DVKVTQSSRYLVKRTGEKVFLECVQDMDHENMFWYRQDPGLGLRLIYFSYDVKMKEKGDIPEGYSVSREKKERFSLILESASTNQTSMYLCASSPTSGSTDTQYFGPGTRLTVL.

This chain connects TRBV11-2 to TRBJ2-3, with D uncertain. Trimming shortened V by 8 bases and J by 1 base, and 10 bases separated the two germline ends. The CDR3 extends over 13 amino acids. Germline V gene sequence: CDR1 SGHAT, CDR2 FQNNGV. The chain's CDR3 is CASLLSGTDTQYF. DNA for the CDR3: TGTGCCAGCTTGCTGAGTGGCACAGATACGCAGTATTTT.

This chain links TRBV13 with TRBJ2-7, with D perhaps TRBD1 (5 bases). Germline CDR1 and CDR2: PRHDT and FYEKMQ (reference sequence). This CDR3 is 14 amino acids long. With 5 bases removed from V and 6 bases from J, the gap between germline ends came to 17 bases. The CDR3 DNA is TGTGCCAGCAGCCAACGACAGTCTCTGGGCGAGCAGTACTTC. Amino acid sequence: CASSQRQSLGEQYF.

The rearrangement links TRBV28 to TRBJ2-3, with TRBD1 identical over 7 bases. The germline V gene has CDR1 MDHEN and CDR2 SYDVKM. The CDR3 spans 15 residues. The V gene end was trimmed by 5 bases and the J gene end by 6 bases; junction bases not matched to a gene: 11. The CDR3 protein is CASSERGRPWDTQYF. As DNA, the CDR3 is TGTGCCAGCAGTGAGAGGGGGCGCCCATGGGATACGCAGTATTTT.

This chain joins TRBV10-3 and TRBJ2-7, with D possibly being TRBD1 (6 bases). Germline V CDR1 and CDR2: ENHRY, SYGVKD. V dropped 5 bases and J dropped 1 base, with 9 bases sitting between them. The CDR3 consists of 13 residues. The CDR3 loop is CAISLGTSYEQYF. The DNA for the CDR3 is TGTGCCATCAGTTTAGGGACATCCTACGAGCAGTACTTC.

The V call is TRBV19, the J call TRBJ2-3, with D possibly matching TRBD1 (5 bases). Germline V gene data show CDR1 as LNHDA and CDR2 as SQIVND (reference sequence). This CDR3 is 16 amino acids long. Trimming pared 4 bases from V and 0 bases from J, leaving 14 bases between. The CDR3 loop is CASSTIQGTSTDTQYF. The CDR3 bases are TGTGCCAGTAGTACAATTCAGGGCACTAGCACAGATACGCAGTATTTT.

The chain combines TRBV5-1 with TRBJ1-2; D is unclear. Germline V gene lookup returns CDR1 SGHRS and CDR2 YFSETQ. V was clipped by 3 bases and J by 5 bases, with 8 bases between them. There are 12 residues in the CDR3. DNA of the CDR3: TGCGCCAGCAGCTCCGACTTTTATGGCTACACCTTC. This encodes CASSSDFYGYTF.